The T cell receptor beta chain under discussion was sequenced for a study of tumor-infiltrating lymphocytes in primary liver carcinoma. This clonotype has at least ten counts. The V gene lost 5 bases and the J gene lost 2 bases, with 13 bases spanning the gap. The CDR3 is 14 residues long. Blood RNA came from unsorted whole blood; germline DNA was also extracted. Collection of roughly 4 milliliters of peripheral blood took place before surgery. Constant-region priming of around 500 ng total RNA yielded TCR beta cDNA. Investigators got TCR beta libraries out of three nested multiplex PCR rounds, done with slightly modified ARM-PCR. PCR rounds one and two used TRBV1-TRBV30 forward primers with a C-beta reverse primer for around 9 cycles each. TCRdb reprocessed the multiplex PCR reads with MiXCR, giving one entry per CDR3 protein. The sample records about 350,000 distinct CDR3 sequences, 65% being singletons.

The sequence derives from a man aged 35 to 55 with primary liver carcinoma and hepatitis B virus infection. The specimen sequenced was peripheral blood. The rearrangement links TRBV12-3 or TRBV12-4 to TRBJ2-7; TRBD1 is a possible D gene (6 bases). CDR3 sequence reads: CASSPRDKTYEQYF. The CDR3 DNA is TGTGCCAGCAGTCCACGGGACAAGACCTACGAGCAGTACTTC.